This T cell receptor beta chain came from a study of blood T cell repertoires in COVID-19. Looked up from germline, CDR1 is SNHLY and CDR2 is FYNNEI. The V and J ends lost 5 bases and 6 bases respectively, with 17 bases between them. This CDR3 is 15 amino acids long. Generated by immunoSEQ multiplex PCR, the TCRdb table keeps only in-frame clones and is missing some. The sample includes about 150,000 clones, around 79% of them seen just once. The sequence came from a woman in her 70s in a cohort exposed to, infected with or recovered from COVID-19 (not recorded which). The rearrangement links TRBV2 to TRBJ1-5, with D uncertain. Material: PBMCs or T cells enriched from blood (not recorded which). The CDR3 DNA sequence: TGTGCCAGCAGTCCAACAGCACCCGCCGGTCAGCCCCAGCATTTT. As protein: CASSPTAPAGQPQHF.